This TCR beta chain is drawn from a study of blood T cell repertoires in COVID-19 (dated by TCRdb to the early 2020s). With regard to the full study: Samples from collaborators originated in the United States, Italy and Spain and spanned both the acute and convalescent phases of COVID-19. Deeply sampled blood TCRbeta repertoires from subjects exposed to, actively infected with, or recovered from COVID-19 were included in the dataset. Where available, HLA class I and class II types were taken from metadata supplied by the sample provider and were not determined by assay-based typing. The samples were drawn from two sources: the first 160 participants of the ongoing ImmuneRACE study, and over 950 subjects contributed by 6 global collaborators. The material from the prospective study consisted of cDNA or gDNA derived from T cells, B-cell-depleted T cells, or PBMCs. A freely available public database, intended as a resource for researchers studying the immune response to SARS-CoV-2, is where the repertoires were released. Nearly every sample came with metadata listing a de-identified subject ID, COVID-19 status, age in years and sex. Summary of the overall study and its limitations: Clinical and demographic metadata were provided uncurated, with the amount varying by source and participant.

The V end loses 3 bases and the J end loses 3 bases, and a stretch of 9 bases separates them. Including the terminal cysteine and phenylalanine, the CDR3 comprises 13 residues. Only CDR3 DNA is held: 39 bases, read in frame from base 1. For this clone: Its antigen remains unidentified. Base qualities are not recorded, but no much larger clone differs from it by a single base.

In the prospective study, participants were about 18 to 95 years old, resided in about two dozen geographic areas of the United States, and were enrolled through a virtual design. Cohort assignment in the prospective study relied on participant-reported clinical history from a screening survey and a study questionnaire. For ImmuneRACE Cohort 3, a participant was defined as recovered based on two consecutive negative NP/OP PCR tests, clearance by a healthcare professional, or resolution of symptoms. Each participant in the prospective study had whole blood, serum and a nasopharyngeal or oropharyngeal swab collected by mobile phlebotomists. Prospective study participants could optionally give additional blood draws and questionnaires over a roughly 2-month period. Blood samples from the prospective study were shipped frozen or at room temperature prior to DNA extraction. The immunoSEQ Assay, a bias-controlled multiplex PCR, was used to amplify TCRbeta CDR3 regions from genomic DNA. The original pipeline was this. Within the assay, amplification of reference gene primers was used to estimate how many nucleated cells each sample contained. Sequence reads were collapsed and filtered to measure the absolute abundance of every unique TCRbeta CDR3 rearrangement. Productive Simpson clonality was computed per sample as the square root of Simpson's diversity index over productive rearrangements. As stored in TCRdb, this immuneACCESS dataset retains in-frame rearrangements with V and J assigned. A fraction of the clones does not appear; measured against another copy, unresolved V genes explain less than half of the discrepancy, and the remainder lacks a known reason. V and J calls and clone size are as listed in that table; D and trimming were resolved from the DNA. The sample table records around 280,000 clones; roughly nine tenths of these occur just once. Clones ranked in the top ten supply about 1.8% of the sample.

Specimen: PBMCs or T cells enriched from blood (not recorded which). The chain couples TRBV12-3 or TRBV12-4 to TRBJ2-7; TRBD1 could be the D gene, as 6 bases match. The receptor was isolated from a woman between 40 and 55 years old who had recovered from COVID-19. The CDR3 reads CASSLDSFYEQYF. The DNA sequence is as follows: TGTGCCAGCAGTTTGGACAGTTTCTACGAGCAGTACTTC.